This TCR beta chain was sequenced during a study of T cells after yellow fever vaccination. TCRdb itself ran the 5' RACE reads through MiXCR, one entry per CDR3 protein. Of 200,000 to 300,000 distinct CDR3 sequences in the sample, around 13% are singletons; the top ten hold 0.4% to 0.65%. The germline V and J ends were trimmed by 3 bases and 2 bases, with 10 bases remaining between them. CDR1 is SGHTA, CDR2 FQGNSA, per germline. This CDR3 contains 15 residues. The table lists this clonotype with a few counts. The rearrangement uses TRBV7-2 and TRBJ2-2; D perhaps matches TRBD1 (6 bases). This sequence was found in a man younger than 40 who received the YFV17D yellow fever vaccine. Specimen: CD4+ T cells sorted from PBMCs, collected 45 days after the yellow fever booster vaccination. CDR3 bases: TGTGCCAGCAGCTTGGGGACACCCAACACCGGGGAGCTGTTTTTT. Translating gives CASSLGTPNTGELFF.